This T cell receptor beta chain was recorded in a study of PD-L1 blockade in urothelial cancer. About the study: Treatment start was followed by blood analysis at 3 weeks (second dose) and again at 6 weeks.

In germline, CDR1 is MNHNS, CDR2 SASEGT. This CDR3 is built from 16 residues. With V trimmed by 3 bases and J by 5 bases, 11 bases remained unmatched. Profiled with immunoSEQ multiplex PCR; TCRdb holds only in-frame clones, not every one. The sample yields about 38,000 clones, approximately 80% seen once. Anywhere from 1 to 8 samples came from each patient, spanning pretreatment and on-treatment. The source was PBMCs, collected around atezolizumab (anti-PD-L1) treatment. The rearrangement links TRBV6-1 to TRBJ1-2; TRBD1 matches at 8 bases. The sequence was obtained from a man aged 60-69 years with urothelial cancer. The CDR3 here is CASSDYGQGARYGYTF. The CDR3 region has the DNA TGTGCCAGCAGTGATTACGGGCAGGGGGCTCGGTATGGCTACACCTTC.